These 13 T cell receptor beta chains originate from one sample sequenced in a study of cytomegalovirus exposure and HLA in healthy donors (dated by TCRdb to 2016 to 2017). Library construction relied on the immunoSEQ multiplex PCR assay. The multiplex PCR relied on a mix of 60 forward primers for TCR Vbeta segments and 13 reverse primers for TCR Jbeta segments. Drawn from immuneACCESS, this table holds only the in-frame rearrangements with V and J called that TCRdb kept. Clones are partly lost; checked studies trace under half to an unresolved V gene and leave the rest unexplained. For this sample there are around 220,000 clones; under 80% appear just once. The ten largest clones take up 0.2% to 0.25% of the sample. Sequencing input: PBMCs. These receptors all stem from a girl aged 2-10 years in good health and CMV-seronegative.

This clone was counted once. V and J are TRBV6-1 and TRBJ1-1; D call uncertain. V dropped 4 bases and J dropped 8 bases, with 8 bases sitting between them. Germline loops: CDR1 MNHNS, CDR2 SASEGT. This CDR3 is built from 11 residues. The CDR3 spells CASSVRWEAFF. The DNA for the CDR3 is TGTGCCAGCAGTGTTCGGTGGGAAGCTTTCTTT.

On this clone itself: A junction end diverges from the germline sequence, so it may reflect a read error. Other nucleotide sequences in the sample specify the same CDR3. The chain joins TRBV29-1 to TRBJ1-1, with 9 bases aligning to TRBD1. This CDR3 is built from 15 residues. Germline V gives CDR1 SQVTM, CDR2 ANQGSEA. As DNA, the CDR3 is TGCAGCGTCGGACGGACAGGGGTCGGGGGCACTGAAGCCTTCTTT. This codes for CSVGRTGVGGTEAFF. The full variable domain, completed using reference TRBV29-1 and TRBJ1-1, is SAVISQKPSRDICQRGTSLTIQCQVDSQVTMMFWYRQQPGQSLTLIATANQGSEATYESGFVIDKFPISRPNLTFSTLTVSNMSPEDSSIYLCSVGRTGVGGTEAFFGQGTRLTVV.

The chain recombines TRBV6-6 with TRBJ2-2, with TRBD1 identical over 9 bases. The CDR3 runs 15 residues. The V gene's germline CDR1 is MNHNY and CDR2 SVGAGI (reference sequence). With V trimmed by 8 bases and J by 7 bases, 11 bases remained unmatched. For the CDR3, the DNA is TGTGCCAGCCTGGCTCCGGGACAGGGTGGCGGGGAGCTGTTTTTT. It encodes CASLAPGQGGGELFF.

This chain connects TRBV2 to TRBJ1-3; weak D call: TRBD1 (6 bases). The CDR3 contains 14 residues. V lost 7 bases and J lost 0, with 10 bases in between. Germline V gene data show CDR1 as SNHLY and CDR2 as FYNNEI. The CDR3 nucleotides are TGTGCCAGCATGGACAGCCACTCTGGAAACACCATATATTTT. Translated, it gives CASMDSHSGNTIYF.

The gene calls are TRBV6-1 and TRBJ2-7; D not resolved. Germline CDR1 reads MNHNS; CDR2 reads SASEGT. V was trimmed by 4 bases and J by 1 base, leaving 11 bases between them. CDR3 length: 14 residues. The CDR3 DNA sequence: TGTGCCAGCAGTGCGGCGGTATGGTCCTACGAGCAGTACTTC. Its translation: CASSAAVWSYEQYF.

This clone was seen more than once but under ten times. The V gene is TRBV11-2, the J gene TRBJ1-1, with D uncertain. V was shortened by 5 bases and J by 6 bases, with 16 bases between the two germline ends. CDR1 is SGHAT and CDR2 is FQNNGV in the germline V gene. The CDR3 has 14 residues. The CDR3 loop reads CASSLLYTEPEAFF. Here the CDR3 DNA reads TGTGCCAGCAGCCTTCTTTACACGGAGCCTGAAGCTTTCTTT.

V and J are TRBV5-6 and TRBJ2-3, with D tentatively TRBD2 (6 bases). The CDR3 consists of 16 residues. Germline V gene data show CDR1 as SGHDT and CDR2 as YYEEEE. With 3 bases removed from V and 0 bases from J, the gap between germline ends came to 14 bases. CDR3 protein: CASSWGVQTSTDTQYF. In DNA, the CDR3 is TGTGCCAGCAGCTGGGGGGTACAAACTAGCACAGATACGCAGTATTTT.

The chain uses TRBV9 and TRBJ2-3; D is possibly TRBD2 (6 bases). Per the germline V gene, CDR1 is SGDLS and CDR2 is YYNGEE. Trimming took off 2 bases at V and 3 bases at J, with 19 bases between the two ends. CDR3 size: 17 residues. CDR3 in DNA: TGTGCCAGCAGCGTCGGGACTCCGGGACTGGAGACAGATACGCAGTATTTT. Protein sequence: CASSVGTPGLETDTQYF.

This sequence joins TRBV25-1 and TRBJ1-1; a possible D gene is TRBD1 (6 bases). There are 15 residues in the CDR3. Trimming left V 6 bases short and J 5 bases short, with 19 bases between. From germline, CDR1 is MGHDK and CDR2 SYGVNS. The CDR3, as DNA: TGTGCCAGCAGGGTAGGTGCGGGGGCGCGGACTGAAGCTTTCTTT. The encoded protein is CASRVGAGARTEAFF.

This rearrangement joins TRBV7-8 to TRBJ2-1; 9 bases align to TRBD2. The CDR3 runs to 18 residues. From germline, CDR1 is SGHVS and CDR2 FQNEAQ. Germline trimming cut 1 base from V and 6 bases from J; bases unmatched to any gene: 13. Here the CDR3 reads CASSLDPTGTSRRNEQFF. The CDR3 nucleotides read TGTGCCAGCAGCTTAGACCCAACAGGGACTAGCCGACGCAATGAGCAGTTCTTC.

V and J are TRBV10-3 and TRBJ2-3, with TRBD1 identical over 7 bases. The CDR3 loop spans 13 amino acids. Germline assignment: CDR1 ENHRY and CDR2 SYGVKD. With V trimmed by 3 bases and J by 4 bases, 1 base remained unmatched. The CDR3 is CAISDDRADTQYF. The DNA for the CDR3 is TGTGCCATCAGTGATGACAGGGCAGATACGCAGTATTTT.

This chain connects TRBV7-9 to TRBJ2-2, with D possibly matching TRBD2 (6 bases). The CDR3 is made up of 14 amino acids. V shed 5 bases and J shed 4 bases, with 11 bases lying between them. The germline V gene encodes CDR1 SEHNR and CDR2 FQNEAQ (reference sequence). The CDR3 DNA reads TGTGCCAGCAGCCCGACTAGAACCACCGGGGAGCTGTTTTTT. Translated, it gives CASSPTRTTGELFF.

The CDR3 nucleotides are TGCAGCGTTGTTACAGGGCCGGCAGATACGCAGTATTTT. It is translated as CSVVTGPADTQYF. The chain recombines TRBV29-1 with TRBJ2-3; a weak D match, TRBD1 (6 bases). The CDR3 is 13 amino acids. V was pared by 4 bases and J by 4 bases, with 12 bases between. From germline, CDR1 is SQVTM and CDR2 ANQGSEA.